The entry that follows covers one TCR beta chain sequence. TCRdb independently ran MiXCR on the 5' RACE reads; one entry per CDR3 protein. The sample consists of about 490,000 distinct CDR3 sequences, around 15% of them appearing once. This entry is derived from a study of identical twins. Germline V gene data show CDR1 as MNHNS and CDR2 as SASEGT. The CDR3 loop spans 15 amino acids. Trimming cost V 5 bases and J 2 bases; bases outside gene matches: 2. A further study also used this sample, focusing on yellow fever vaccine responses in identical twins.

This receptor was obtained from a woman aged 18-29 years in good health. The chain joins TRBV6-1 to TRBJ2-1; 11 bases are shared with TRBD2. Sequenced sample: CD4+ T cells sorted from blood. DNA for the CDR3: TGTGCCAGCAGTAATAGCGGGAGGGCCTACAATGAGCAGTTCTTC. Translation gives CASSNSGRAYNEQFF.